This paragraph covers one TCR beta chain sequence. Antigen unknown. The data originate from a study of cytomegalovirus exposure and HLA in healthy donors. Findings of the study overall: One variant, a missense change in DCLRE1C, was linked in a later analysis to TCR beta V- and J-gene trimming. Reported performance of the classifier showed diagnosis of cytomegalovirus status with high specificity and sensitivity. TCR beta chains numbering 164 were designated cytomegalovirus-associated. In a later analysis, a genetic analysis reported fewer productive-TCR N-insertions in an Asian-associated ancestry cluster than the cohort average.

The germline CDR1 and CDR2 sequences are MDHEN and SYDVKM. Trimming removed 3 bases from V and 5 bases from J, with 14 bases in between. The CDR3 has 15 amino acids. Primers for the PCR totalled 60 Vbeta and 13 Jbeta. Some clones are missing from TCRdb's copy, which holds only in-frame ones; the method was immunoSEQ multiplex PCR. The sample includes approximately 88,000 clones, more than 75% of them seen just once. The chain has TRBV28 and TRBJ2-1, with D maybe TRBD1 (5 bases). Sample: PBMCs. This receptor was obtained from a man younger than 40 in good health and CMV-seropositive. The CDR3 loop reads CASSLTAALNNEQFF. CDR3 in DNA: TGTGCCAGCAGTTTGACAGCAGCACTTAACAATGAGCAGTTCTTC.